Listed here is a single TCR beta chain. The data were taken from a study of blood T cell repertoires in COVID-19. Germline CDR1 and CDR2: ENHRY and SYGVKD. V was pared by 0 bases and J by 6 bases, with 12 bases between. The CDR3 length is 16 residues. Sequencing was performed with immunoSEQ multiplex PCR; in TCRdb, only in-frame clones are kept and a portion is missing. The top ten clones hold around 40% of a sample with under 150,000 clones, around 84% of them seen once. The sequence was collected from a human donor in a cohort sampled during active COVID-19. The chain uses TRBV10-3 and TRBJ1-6; perhaps TRBD1 as D (6 bases). The sequenced sample was peripheral blood. The CDR3 reads CAISESGGAVNSPLHF. The CDR3 DNA is TGTGCCATCAGTGAGTCTGGGGGGGCGGTTAATTCACCCCTCCACTTT.